The sequence of this TCR beta chain was determined in a study of CD4 T cells in relation to SARS-CoV-2 and coronaviruses. Cryopreserved PBMCs were CD4-enriched, then split into naive and memory cells. This clone was counted only a few times. The antigen remains undetermined. Germline V lookup: CDR1 MNHEY, CDR2 SMNVEV (reference sequence). The CDR3 has 15 amino acids. Trimming took off 0 bases at V and 8 bases at J, with 14 bases between the two ends. Naive and memory CD4+ T cells were cultured with CEF, then survey-sequenced. Profiling relied on immunoSEQ multiplex PCR, and the TCRdb table lists in-frame clones only, not all of them. The sample consists of around 35,000 clones, approximately 86% of them appearing once.

V is TRBV27 and J is TRBJ2-1; no definite D call. The sequence came from an adult with COVID-19. Sequenced input: naive CD4+ T cells from PBMCs, cultured in vitro. Described subset: naive CD4+ T cells isolated by negative enrichment. The CDR3 spells CASSLSPDLVDEQFF. CDR3 coding DNA: TGTGCCAGCAGTTTATCACCCGACCTGGTGGATGAGCAGTTCTTC.